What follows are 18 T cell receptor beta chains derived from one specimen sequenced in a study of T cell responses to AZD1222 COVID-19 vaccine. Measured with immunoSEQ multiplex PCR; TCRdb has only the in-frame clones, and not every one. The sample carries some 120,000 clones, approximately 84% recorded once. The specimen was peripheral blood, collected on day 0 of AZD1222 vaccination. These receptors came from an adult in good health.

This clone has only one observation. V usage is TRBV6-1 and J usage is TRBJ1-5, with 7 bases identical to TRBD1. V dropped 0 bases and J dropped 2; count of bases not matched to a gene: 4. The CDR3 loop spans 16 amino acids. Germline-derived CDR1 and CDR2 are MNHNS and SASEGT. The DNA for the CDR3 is TGTGCCAGCAGTGAAGCGGCCACAGGGGGCAATCAGCCCCAGCATTTT. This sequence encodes CASSEAATGGNQPQHF.

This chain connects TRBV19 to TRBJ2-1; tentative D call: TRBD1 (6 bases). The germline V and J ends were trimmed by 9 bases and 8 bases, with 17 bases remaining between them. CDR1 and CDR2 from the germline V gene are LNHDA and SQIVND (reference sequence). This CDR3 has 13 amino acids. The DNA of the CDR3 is TGTGCCAGCACTCTAACAGGGTACGATGAGCAGTTCTTC. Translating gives CASTLTGYDEQFF.

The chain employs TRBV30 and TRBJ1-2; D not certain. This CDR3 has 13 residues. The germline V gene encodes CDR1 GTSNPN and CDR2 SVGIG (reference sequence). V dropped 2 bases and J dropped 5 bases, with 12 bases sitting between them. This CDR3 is CAWSRGSIYGYTF. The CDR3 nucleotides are TGTGCCTGGAGTCGAGGCAGCATTTATGGCTACACCTTC.

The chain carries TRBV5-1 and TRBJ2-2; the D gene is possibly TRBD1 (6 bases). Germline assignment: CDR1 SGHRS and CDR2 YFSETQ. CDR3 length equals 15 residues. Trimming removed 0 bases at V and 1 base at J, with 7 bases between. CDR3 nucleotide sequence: TGCGCCAGCAGCTTGGGCAGGGGGAACACCGGGGAGCTGTTTTTT. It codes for CASSLGRGNTGELFF.

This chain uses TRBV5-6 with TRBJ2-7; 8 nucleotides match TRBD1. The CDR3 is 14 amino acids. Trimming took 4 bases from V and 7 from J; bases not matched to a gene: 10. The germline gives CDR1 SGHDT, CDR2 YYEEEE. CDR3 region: CASSPDRVTGEQYF. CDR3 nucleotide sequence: TGTGCCAGCAGCCCGGACAGGGTGACTGGAGAGCAGTACTTC.

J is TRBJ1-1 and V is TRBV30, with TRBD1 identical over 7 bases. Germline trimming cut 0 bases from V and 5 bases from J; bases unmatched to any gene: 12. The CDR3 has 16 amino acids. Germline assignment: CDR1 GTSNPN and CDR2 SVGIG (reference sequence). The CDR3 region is CAWSVLHRGEGTEAFF. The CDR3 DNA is TGTGCCTGGAGTGTACTTCACAGGGGCGAAGGTACTGAAGCTTTCTTT.

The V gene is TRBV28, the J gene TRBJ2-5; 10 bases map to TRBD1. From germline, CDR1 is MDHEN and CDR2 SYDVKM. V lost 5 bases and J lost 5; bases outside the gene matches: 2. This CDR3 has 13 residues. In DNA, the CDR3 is TGTGCCAGCAGTCCGACAGGGGGCGAGACCCAGTACTTC. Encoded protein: CASSPTGGETQYF.

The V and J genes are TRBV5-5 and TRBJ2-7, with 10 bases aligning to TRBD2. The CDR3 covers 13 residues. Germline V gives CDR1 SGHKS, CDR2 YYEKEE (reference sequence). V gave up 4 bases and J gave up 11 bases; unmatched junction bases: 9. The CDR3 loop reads CASSIGTSEREYF. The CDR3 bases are TGTGCCAGCAGCATTGGGACTAGCGAGAGGGAGTACTTC.

The DNA for the CDR3 is TGTGCCAGCAGGGGGACTAGCGGGAAATACACCGGGGAGCTGTTTTTT. Translation: CASRGTSGKYTGELFF. This chain uses TRBV6-6 with TRBJ2-2; 13 bases align to TRBD2. Unmatched junction bases numbered 4, after V lost 6 bases and J lost 3 bases. The CDR3 is 16 residues long. Germline lookup yields CDR1 MNHNY and CDR2 SVGAGI (reference sequence).

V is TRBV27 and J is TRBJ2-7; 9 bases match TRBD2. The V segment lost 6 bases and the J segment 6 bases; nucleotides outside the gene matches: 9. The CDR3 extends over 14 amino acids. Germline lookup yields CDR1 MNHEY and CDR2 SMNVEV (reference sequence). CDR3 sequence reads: CASRGLAGVPEQYF. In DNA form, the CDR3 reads TGTGCCAGCAGGGGATTAGCGGGAGTGCCCGAGCAGTACTTC.

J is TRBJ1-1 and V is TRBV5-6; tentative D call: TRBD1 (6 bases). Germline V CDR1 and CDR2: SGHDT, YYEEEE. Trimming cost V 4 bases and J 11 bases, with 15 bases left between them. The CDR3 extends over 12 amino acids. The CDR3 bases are TGTGCCAGCAGCCTACAGGGTTCTAAGGCTTTCTTT. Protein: CASSLQGSKAFF.

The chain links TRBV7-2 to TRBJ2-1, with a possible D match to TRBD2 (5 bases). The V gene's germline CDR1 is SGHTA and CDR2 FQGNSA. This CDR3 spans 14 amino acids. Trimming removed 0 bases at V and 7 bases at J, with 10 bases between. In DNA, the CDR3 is TGTGCCAGCAGCTTAGCACTAGGTGGTAATGAGCAGTTCTTC. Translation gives CASSLALGGNEQFF.

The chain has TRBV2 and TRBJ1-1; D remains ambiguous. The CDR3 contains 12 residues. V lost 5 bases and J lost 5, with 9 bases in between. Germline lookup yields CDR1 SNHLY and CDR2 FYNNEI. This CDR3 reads CASSTGRTEAFF. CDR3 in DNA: TGTGCCAGCAGTACCGGAAGGACTGAAGCTTTCTTT. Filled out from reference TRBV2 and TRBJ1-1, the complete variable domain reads EPEVTQTPSHQVTQMGQEVILRCVPISNHLYFYWYRQILGQKVEFLVSFYNNEISEKSEIFDDQFSVERPDGSNFTLKIRSTKLEDSAMYFCASSTGRTEAFFGQGTRLTVV.

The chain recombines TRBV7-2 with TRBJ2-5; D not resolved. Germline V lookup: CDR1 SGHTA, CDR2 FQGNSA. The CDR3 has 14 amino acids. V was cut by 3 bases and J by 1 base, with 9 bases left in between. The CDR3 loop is CASSFNSVQETQYF. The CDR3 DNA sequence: TGTGCCAGCAGCTTCAACAGTGTCCAAGAGACCCAGTACTTC.

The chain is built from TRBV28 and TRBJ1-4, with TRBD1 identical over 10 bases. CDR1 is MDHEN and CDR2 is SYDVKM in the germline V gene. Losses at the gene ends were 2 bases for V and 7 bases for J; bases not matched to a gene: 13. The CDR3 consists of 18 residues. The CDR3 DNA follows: TGTGCCAGCAGTTTAGGCGTTAGGGTGACAGGGGGCAGTGAAAAACTGTTTTTT. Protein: CASSLGVRVTGGSEKLFF.

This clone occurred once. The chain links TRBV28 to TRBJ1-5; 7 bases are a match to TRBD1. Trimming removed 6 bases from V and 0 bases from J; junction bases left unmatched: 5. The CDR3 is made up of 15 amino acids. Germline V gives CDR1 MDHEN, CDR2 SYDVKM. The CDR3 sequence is CASRKQGNSNQPQHF. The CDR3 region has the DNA TGTGCCAGCAGAAAACAGGGGAATAGCAATCAGCCCCAGCATTTT.

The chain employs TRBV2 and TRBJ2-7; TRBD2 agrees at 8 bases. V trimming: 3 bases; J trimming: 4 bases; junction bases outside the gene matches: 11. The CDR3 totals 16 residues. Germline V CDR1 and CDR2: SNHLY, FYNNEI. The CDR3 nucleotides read TGTGCCAGCAGTGACCCAGGACTAGCTCTAGCATACGAGCAGTACTTC. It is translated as CASSDPGLALAYEQYF.

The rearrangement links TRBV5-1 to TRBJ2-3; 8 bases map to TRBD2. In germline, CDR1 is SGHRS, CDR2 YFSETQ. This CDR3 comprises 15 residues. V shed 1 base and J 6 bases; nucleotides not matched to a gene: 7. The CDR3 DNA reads TGCGCCAGCAGCTTGTGGAGTAGCGGGAAGGATACGCAGTATTTT. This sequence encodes CASSLWSSGKDTQYF.